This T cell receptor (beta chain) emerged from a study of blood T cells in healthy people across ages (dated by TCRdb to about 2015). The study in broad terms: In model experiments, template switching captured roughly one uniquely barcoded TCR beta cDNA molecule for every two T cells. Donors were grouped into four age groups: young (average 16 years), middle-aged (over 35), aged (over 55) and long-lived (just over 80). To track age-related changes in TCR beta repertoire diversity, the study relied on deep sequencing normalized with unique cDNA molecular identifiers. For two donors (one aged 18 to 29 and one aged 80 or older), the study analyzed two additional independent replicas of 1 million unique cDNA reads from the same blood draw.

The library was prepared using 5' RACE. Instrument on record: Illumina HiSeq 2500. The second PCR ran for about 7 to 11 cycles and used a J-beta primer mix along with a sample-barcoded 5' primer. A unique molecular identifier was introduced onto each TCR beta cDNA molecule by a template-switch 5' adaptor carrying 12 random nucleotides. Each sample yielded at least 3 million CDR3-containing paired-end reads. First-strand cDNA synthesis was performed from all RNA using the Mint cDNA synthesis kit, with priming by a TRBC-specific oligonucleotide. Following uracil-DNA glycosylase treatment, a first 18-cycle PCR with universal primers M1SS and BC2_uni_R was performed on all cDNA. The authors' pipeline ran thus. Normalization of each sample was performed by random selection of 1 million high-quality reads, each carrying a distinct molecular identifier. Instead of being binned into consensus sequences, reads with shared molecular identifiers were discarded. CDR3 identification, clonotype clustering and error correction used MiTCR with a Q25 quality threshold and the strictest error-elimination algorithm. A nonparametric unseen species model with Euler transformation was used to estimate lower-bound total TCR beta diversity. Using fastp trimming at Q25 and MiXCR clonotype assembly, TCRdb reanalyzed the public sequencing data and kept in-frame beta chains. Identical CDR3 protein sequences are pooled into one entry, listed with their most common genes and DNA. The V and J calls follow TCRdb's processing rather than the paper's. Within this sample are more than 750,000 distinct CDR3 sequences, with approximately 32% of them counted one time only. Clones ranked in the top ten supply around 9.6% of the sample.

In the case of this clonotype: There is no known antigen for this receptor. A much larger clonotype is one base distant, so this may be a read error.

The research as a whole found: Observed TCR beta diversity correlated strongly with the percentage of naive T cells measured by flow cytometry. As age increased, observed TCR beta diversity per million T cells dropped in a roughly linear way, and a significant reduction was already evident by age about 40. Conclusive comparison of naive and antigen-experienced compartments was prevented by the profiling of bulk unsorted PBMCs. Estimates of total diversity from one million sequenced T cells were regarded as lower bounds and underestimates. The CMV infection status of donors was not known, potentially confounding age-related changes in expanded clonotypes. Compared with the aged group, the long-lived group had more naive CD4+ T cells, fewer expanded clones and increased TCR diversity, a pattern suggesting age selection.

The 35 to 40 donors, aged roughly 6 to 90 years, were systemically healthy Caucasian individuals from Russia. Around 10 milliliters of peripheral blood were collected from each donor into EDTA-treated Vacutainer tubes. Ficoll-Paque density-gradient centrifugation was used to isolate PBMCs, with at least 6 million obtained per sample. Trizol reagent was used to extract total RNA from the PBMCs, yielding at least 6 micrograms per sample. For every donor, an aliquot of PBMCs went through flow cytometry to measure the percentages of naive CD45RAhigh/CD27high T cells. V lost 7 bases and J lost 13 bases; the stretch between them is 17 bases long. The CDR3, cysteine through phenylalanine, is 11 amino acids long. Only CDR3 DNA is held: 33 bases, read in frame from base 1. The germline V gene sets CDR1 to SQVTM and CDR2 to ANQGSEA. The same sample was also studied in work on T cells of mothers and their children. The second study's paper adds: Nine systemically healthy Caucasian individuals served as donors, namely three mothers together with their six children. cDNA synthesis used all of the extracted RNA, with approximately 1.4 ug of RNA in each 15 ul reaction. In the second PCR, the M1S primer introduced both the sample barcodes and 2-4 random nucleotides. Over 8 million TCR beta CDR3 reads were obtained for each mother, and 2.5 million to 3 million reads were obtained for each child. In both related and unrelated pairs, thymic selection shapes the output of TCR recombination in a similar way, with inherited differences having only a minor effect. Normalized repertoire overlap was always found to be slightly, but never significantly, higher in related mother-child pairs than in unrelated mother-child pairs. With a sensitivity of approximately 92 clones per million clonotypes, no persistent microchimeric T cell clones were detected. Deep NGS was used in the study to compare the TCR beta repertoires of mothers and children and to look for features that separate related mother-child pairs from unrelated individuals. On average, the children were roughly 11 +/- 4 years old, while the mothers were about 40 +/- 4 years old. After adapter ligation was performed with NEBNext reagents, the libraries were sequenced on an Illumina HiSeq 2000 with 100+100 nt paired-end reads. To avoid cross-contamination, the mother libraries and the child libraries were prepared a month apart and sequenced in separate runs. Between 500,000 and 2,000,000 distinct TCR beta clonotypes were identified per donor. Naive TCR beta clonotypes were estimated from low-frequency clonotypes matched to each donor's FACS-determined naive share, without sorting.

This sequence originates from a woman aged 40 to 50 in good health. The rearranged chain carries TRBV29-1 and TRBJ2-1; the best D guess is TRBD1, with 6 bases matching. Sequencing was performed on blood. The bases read TGCAGCGGCGACAGGTTAGAGACCCAGTTCTTC. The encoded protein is CSGDRLETQFF.